Shown below are 14 T cell receptor beta chains from a single sample sequenced in a study of blood T cell repertoires in COVID-19. This table comes from immunoSEQ multiplex PCR, and its TCRdb copy is limited to in-frame clones, with some not included. Altogether over 250,000 clones are present, 91% being singletons, with the ten largest covering 2.2%. The sample was peripheral blood. The receptors were sampled from a woman in her 30s with COVID-19, enrolled during active disease.

In regard to this clone: Additional DNA sequences in this sample encode the identical CDR3. The chain couples TRBV5-1 to TRBJ2-7, with TRBD1 matching 9 bases. Germline V gene data show CDR1 as SGHRS and CDR2 as YFSETQ. The V and J ends lost 4 bases and 7 bases, in that order; junction bases with no gene match: 6. The CDR3 contains 13 residues. The DNA of the CDR3 is TGCGCCAGCAGCCCGGGACAGGGAAGAGAGCAGTACTTC. Protein product: CASSPGQGREQYF.

The V gene is TRBV2, the J gene TRBJ2-3; tentative D call: TRBD2 (6 bases). Per the germline V gene, CDR1 is SNHLY and CDR2 is FYNNEI. V was pared by 6 bases and J by 5 bases, with 15 bases between. CDR3 length: 14 residues. The DNA for the CDR3 is TGTGCCAGCAGCCTCATGGGACTGGGAGATACGCAGTATTTT. Protein sequence: CASSLMGLGDTQYF. Filled out from reference TRBV2 and TRBJ2-3, the complete variable domain reads EPEVTQTPSHQVTQMGQEVILRCVPISNHLYFYWYRQILGQKVEFLVSFYNNEISEKSEIFDDQFSVERPDGSNFTLKIRSTKLEDSAMYFCASSLMGLGDTQYFGPGTRLTVL.

The CDR3 DNA follows: TGTGCCAGTAGAGACAGGGCCAACAATCAGCCCCAGCATTTT. Translated: CASRDRANNQPQHF. V is TRBV19 and J is TRBJ1-5, with 7 bases matching TRBD1. V was clipped by 6 bases and J by 3 bases; unmatched bases: 5. Germline V gene data show CDR1 as LNHDA and CDR2 as SQIVND (reference sequence). CDR3 length: 14 amino acids.

This sequence joins TRBV5-6 and TRBJ1-1; D might be TRBD1 (6 bases). The CDR3 runs 14 residues. Germline CDR1 reads SGHDT; CDR2 reads YYEEEE. V dropped 1 base and J dropped 5 bases, with 12 bases sitting between them. The CDR3, as DNA: TGTGCCAGCAGCTTGTTAATAACAGGGACTGAAGCTTTCTTT. Its translation: CASSLLITGTEAFF.

The chain employs TRBV9 and TRBJ2-1; 10 positions agree with TRBD2. Per germline, CDR1 SGDLS and CDR2 YYNGEE. After removal of 4 bases from V and 2 bases from J, the junction contained 3 bases not matched to a gene. The CDR3 extends over 15 amino acids. The CDR3 nucleotides are TGTGCCAGCAGCAAAGGACTAGCGGCCTACAATGAGCAGTTCTTC. The encoded protein is CASSKGLAAYNEQFF.

The chain is built from TRBV24-1 and TRBJ2-2, with a possible D match to TRBD1 (5 bases). With 2 bases removed from V and 4 bases from J, the gap between germline ends came to 10 bases. This CDR3 contains 15 residues. The V gene's germline CDR1 is KGHDR and CDR2 SFDVKD. The CDR3 spells CATSDWGRATGELFF. CDR3 bases: TGTGCCACCAGTGATTGGGGCAGGGCCACCGGGGAGCTGTTTTTT.

The V gene is TRBV30, the J gene TRBJ1-2; 8 positions match TRBD1. Looked up from germline, CDR1 is GTSNPN and CDR2 is SVGIG (reference sequence). CDR3 size: 14 residues. Trimming cost V 0 bases and J 2 bases; bases outside gene matches: 2. This CDR3 is CAWSVWTGNYGYTF. The CDR3 DNA reads as TGTGCCTGGAGTGTCTGGACAGGGAACTATGGCTACACCTTC.

The J gene is TRBJ2-7, the V gene TRBV7-8; 7 nucleotides align to TRBD1. Germline CDR1 SGHVS, CDR2 FQNEAQ. V shed 4 bases and J 4 bases; nucleotides not matched to a gene: 22. The CDR3 consists of 19 residues. The CDR3: CASSSITGDFGPGPYEQYF. CDR3 nucleotides: TGTGCCAGCAGCTCTATAACAGGGGATTTCGGACCGGGCCCTTACGAGCAGTACTTC.

The chain recombines TRBV5-8 with TRBJ2-2; 9 nucleotides match TRBD1. After removal of 4 bases from V and 6 bases from J, the junction contained 7 bases not matched to a gene. The CDR3 consists of 15 residues. Germline loops: CDR1 SGHTS, CDR2 YDEGEE. CDR3 DNA sequence: TGTGCCAGCAGCCTAGGGACAGGGTTCCCCGGGGAGCTGTTTTTT. Residues: CASSLGTGFPGELFF.

This chain links TRBV18 with TRBJ2-1; 10 nucleotides match TRBD2. V was pared by 5 bases and J by 1 base, with 5 bases of the junction left unmatched. Germline lookup yields CDR1 KGHSH and CDR2 LQKENI. This CDR3 comprises 16 residues. CDR3 sequence reads: CASSSVSGRSYNEQFF. CDR3 nucleotides: TGTGCCAGCTCATCAGTTAGCGGGAGGTCCTACAATGAGCAGTTCTTC.

The DNA of the CDR3 is TGCAGCGCAGCACTGAACACTGAAGCTTTCTTT. Translating gives CSAALNTEAFF. This rearrangement joins TRBV29-1 to TRBJ1-1, with no clear D. Deletions cut 7 bases from V and 0 bases from J, with 6 bases between. Germline V gene lookup returns CDR1 SQVTM and CDR2 ANQGSEA. CDR3 length equals 11 residues.

The chain links TRBV5-1 to TRBJ2-1; 7 bases agree with TRBD2. The germline gives CDR1 SGHRS, CDR2 YFSETQ. The CDR3 extends over 13 amino acids. V gave up 4 bases and J gave up 6 bases; unmatched junction bases: 4. The CDR3 DNA reads TGCGCCAGCAGCCCCAGGACTAGCAATGAGCAGTTCTTC. It translates to CASSPRTSNEQFF.

The rearrangement uses TRBV25-1 and TRBJ1-2, with TRBD1 matching over 8 bases. CDR1 is MGHDK and CDR2 is SYGVNS in the germline V gene. V shed 3 bases and J 7 bases; nucleotides not matched to a gene: 4. This CDR3 contains 13 residues. CDR3 loop: CASSDDRGLGYTF. In nucleotides, the CDR3 is TGTGCCAGCAGTGATGACAGGGGCCTTGGCTACACCTTC.

V and J are TRBV19 and TRBJ2-2; 10 bases fit TRBD1. The V segment lost 6 bases and the J segment 3 bases; nucleotides outside the gene matches: 10. The CDR3 covers 17 residues. The germline gives CDR1 LNHDA, CDR2 SQIVND (reference sequence). This chain's CDR3 is CASRYRDRGSDTGELFF. The CDR3 DNA reads as TGTGCCAGTAGATACCGGGACAGGGGATCTGACACCGGGGAGCTGTTTTTT.